Listed here are 12 T cell receptor beta chains from one sample, sequenced in a study of identical twins (dated by TCRdb to 2016 to 2017). The library was prepared using 5' RACE. TCRdb records Illumina HiSeq 2000 as the sequencer. The public reads were reanalyzed by TCRdb: fastp trimming at Q25, MiXCR alignment, in-frame beta chains only. Records with the same CDR3 protein are collapsed into one entry carrying the most frequent genes and DNA. The sample has approximately 590,000 distinct CDR3 sequences on record, around 9.6% of them singletons. In total, the top ten clones hold roughly 3% of the sample. This same sample was also taken into another study, of yellow fever vaccine responses in identical twins.

Material: PBMCs. The receptors stem from a woman under 30 in good health.

This clonotype has a count of ten or more. The chain couples TRBV12-3 or TRBV12-4 to TRBJ2-2; D remains ambiguous. The CDR3 is 13 residues long. The V end lost 4 bases, the J end lost 6 bases, and 9 bases lay between the germline ends. The CDR3 DNA is TGTGCCAGCAGTTGGTCCATCCCCGGGGAGCTGTTTTTT. It is translated as CASSWSIPGELFF.

At least ten counts were recorded for this clonotype. The rearrangement uses TRBV29-1 and TRBJ2-7; D may be TRBD1 (6 bases). CDR1 is SQVTM, CDR2 ANQGSEA, per germline. Deletions cut 6 bases from V and 3 bases from J, with 9 bases between. The CDR3 extends over 11 amino acids. The CDR3 here is CSVRTDYEQYF. The CDR3 DNA follows: TGCAGCGTGAGGACAGACTACGAGCAGTACTTC.

This clonotype was picked up many times. V is TRBV5-1 and J is TRBJ1-5; tentatively, D is TRBD1 (5 bases). V was pared by 2 bases and J by 5 bases, with 14 bases between. This CDR3 comprises 15 residues. Germline V gene data show CDR1 as SGHRS and CDR2 as YFSETQ. The CDR3 coding sequence is TGCGCCAGCAGCTTTCCCACATGGGACGATCAGCCCCAGCATTTT. The encoded protein is CASSFPTWDDQPQHF.

The genes are TRBV28 and TRBJ2-7, with D possibly TRBD1 on 5 matching bases. This CDR3 has 12 amino acids. CDR1 is MDHEN, CDR2 SYDVKM, per germline. The germline V and J ends were trimmed by 6 bases and 2 bases, with 8 bases remaining between them. The CDR3 region is CASRPGPYEQYF. CDR3 DNA sequence: TGTGCCAGCAGGCCAGGGCCCTACGAGCAGTACTTC. Full variable domain (missing parts from reference TRBV28 and TRBJ2-7): DVKVTQSSRYLVKRTGEKVFLECVQDMDHENMFWYRQDPGLGLRLIYFSYDVKMKEKGDIPEGYSVSREKKERFSLILESASTNQTSMYLCASRPGPYEQYFGPGTRLTVT.

This clonotype was seen repeatedly, ten times or more. V usage is TRBV7-2 and J usage is TRBJ2-7, with 7 bases matching TRBD1. With 4 bases clipped from V and 7 bases from J, the junction kept 13 bases outside the gene matches. Germline CDR1 and CDR2: SGHTA and FQGNSA. CDR3 length: 15 residues. CDR3 sequence: CASSYDPGTVKEQYF. As DNA, the CDR3 is TGTGCCAGCAGCTACGACCCCGGGACAGTTAAGGAGCAGTACTTC.

This clonotype was seen a few times. The chain combines TRBV6-5 with TRBJ1-6; D is undetermined. Germline lookup yields CDR1 MNHEY and CDR2 SVGAGI. The CDR3 covers 18 residues. V was trimmed by 0 bases and J by 0 bases, leaving 12 bases between them. The CDR3 reads CASSYSIRGSSYNSPLHF. The CDR3 DNA sequence: TGTGCCAGCAGTTACTCAATTCGAGGGAGCTCCTATAATTCACCCCTCCACTTT.

Only a few counts were recorded for this clonotype. The chain has TRBV20-1 and TRBJ2-1; D is unclear. Per the germline V gene, CDR1 is DFQATT and CDR2 is SNEGSKA (reference sequence). The CDR3 runs to 14 residues. V was shortened by 2 bases and J by 9 bases, with 17 bases between the two germline ends. The CDR3 coding sequence is TGCAGTGCTAGAATGGTAGCCCTTAATGGTGAGCAGTTCTTC. This translates into CSARMVALNGEQFF.

V and J are TRBV20-1 and TRBJ1-2; a possible D gene is TRBD1 (6 bases). The CDR3 is 12 amino acids. V was shortened by 6 bases and J by 4 bases, with 12 bases between the two germline ends. Looked up from germline, CDR1 is DFQATT and CDR2 is SNEGSKA (reference sequence). CDR3 bases: TGCAGTGCCCCGACAGGAATCTATGGCTACACCTTC. This translates into CSAPTGIYGYTF.

The chain links TRBV15 to TRBJ2-3; 7 nucleotides agree with TRBD2. The CDR3 spans 16 residues. From germline, CDR1 is LNHNV and CDR2 YYDKDF (reference sequence). V trimming: 3 bases; J trimming: 2 bases; junction bases outside the gene matches: 8. The CDR3 reads CATSSKLAFPTDTQYF. In nucleotides, the CDR3 is TGTGCCACCAGCAGTAAACTAGCGTTCCCCACAGATACGCAGTATTTT.

The sample holds a few counts of this clonotype. CDR3 protein: CASSLNGMNTEAFF. CDR3 DNA: TGTGCCAGCAGTTTAAATGGTATGAACACTGAAGCTTTCTTT. The chain carries TRBV12-3 or TRBV12-4 and TRBJ1-1, with D hard to call. The CDR3 spans 14 residues. V lost 2 bases, J lost 0 bases, and 7 bases lay in between.

As to this clonotype: A much larger clone sits a single nucleotide away, making a read error possible. This sequence joins TRBV5-1 and TRBJ2-1; D might be TRBD2 (6 bases). V was pared by 6 bases and J by 5 bases, with 21 bases between. The CDR3 sequence is 16 residues long. CDR1 and CDR2 (germline): SGHRS, YFSETQ. CDR3 sequence: CASNPSVAVKNNEQFF. CDR3 coding DNA: TGCGCCAGCAACCCCTCGGTAGCGGTGAAAAACAATGAGCAGTTCTTC.

The rearrangement uses TRBV7-2 and TRBJ2-7; no firm D call. The CDR3 contains 12 residues. V lost 5 bases to trimming and J lost 3 bases, with 8 bases between them. Germline V gene data show CDR1 as SGHTA and CDR2 as FQGNSA. DNA of the CDR3: TGTGCCAGCAGCCCCATAGTCTACGAGCAGTACTTC. Protein sequence: CASSPIVYEQYF. Full variable domain (outside the CDR3, taken from reference TRBV7-2 and TRBJ2-7): GAGVSQSPSNKVTEKGKDVELRCDPISGHTALYWYRQSLGQGLEFLIYFQGNSAPDKSGLPSDRFSAERTGGSVSTLTIQRTQQEDSAVYLCASSPIVYEQYFGPGTRLTVT.